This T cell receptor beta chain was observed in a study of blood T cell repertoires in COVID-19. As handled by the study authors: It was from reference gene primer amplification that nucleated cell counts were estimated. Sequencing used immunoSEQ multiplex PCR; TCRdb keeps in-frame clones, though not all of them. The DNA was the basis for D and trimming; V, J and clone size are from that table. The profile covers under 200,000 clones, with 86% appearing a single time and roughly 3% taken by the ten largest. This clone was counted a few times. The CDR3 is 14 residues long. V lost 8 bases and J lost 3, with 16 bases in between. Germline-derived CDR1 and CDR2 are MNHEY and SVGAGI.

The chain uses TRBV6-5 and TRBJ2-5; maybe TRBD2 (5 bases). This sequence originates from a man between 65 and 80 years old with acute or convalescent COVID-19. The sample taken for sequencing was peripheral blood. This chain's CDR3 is CASLRRASKETQYF. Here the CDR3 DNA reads TGTGCCAGCCTCAGGCGGGCGAGCAAAGAGACCCAGTACTTC.